This TCR beta chain was recovered during a study of T cell responses to AZD1222 COVID-19 vaccine (dated by TCRdb to about 2021). For the study in its entirety: TCR sequencing was performed for roughly 250 trial participants, of whom 207 were given two doses of AZD1222 and around 25 were given two doses of MenACWY control vaccine. Trial participants were enrolled into age subgroups of 18-55, 56-69 and 70-plus years, which contained around 140, 26 and 57 TCR-sequenced participants, respectively.

Here is what the overall study found, with its caveats: Nearly half of unique spike-specific TCRs reportedly recognized epitopes outside regions mutated in the B.1.351 and B.1.1.7 variants. In the small 56-69-year group, the increase in depth fell short of significance, most likely because of low power. Vaccine-associated CD4 TCRs spanned the whole spike protein, with dominant responses in regions 160-218 and 743-854. Because no samples from the day 14 peak response were available, repertoires could be characterized only after the peak T cell response. Participants were mostly white British, with more females than males. The authors suggested clonal diversity may have been underestimated. Conclusions about previously exposed vaccinees are limited, since just five or six AZD1222 recipients were seropositive for SARS-CoV-2 at baseline. A significant rise in spike-specific TCR breadth and depth was observed after two AZD1222 doses relative to day 0 and relative to MenACWY recipients.

From the cysteine through the phenylalanine, the CDR3 covers 16 amino acids. Only the CDR3 part of the read is kept: 48 bases, read in frame from the first base. Clipping removes 8 bases from V and 2 bases from J, with 15 as the unmatched junction base count. The germline V gene encodes CDR1 MNHEY and CDR2 SMNVEV (reference sequence). For this clone: Its antigen target is currently unknown. It has no much larger one-base neighbor in the sample; base qualities were not kept.

The CDR3 regions of human TCRbeta chains were analyzed by immunosequencing. The study's processing was this. Repertoire TCRs were matched against a reference library of SARS-CoV-2-specific TCRs generated with the MIRA antigen-specificity platform. Breadth was defined as the fraction of unique TCRs that were SARS-CoV-2-associated, and depth was defined as the fraction of total T cells that were SARS-CoV-2-associated. Using the MIRA data, every spike-specific TCR was mapped to the spike region that the TCR reacted to and assigned to either a CD4 or a CD8 class. Log10-transformed breadth and depth values were compared by one-way ANOVA with Sidak's multiple comparisons tests. The immuneACCESS repertoire file appears here via TCRdb, limited to in-frame rearrangements. These files lack a portion of the clones; in checked studies, under half of the deficit traces to unresolved V genes, and the cause of the others is not known. V, J and clone size derive from that table, while D and trimming were established from the DNA sequence. The sample includes some 84,000 clones, with approximately 90% observed a single time. In total, the top ten clones hold roughly 11% of the sample.

The time point tag for this specimen amounts to: about 28 days (+/-7) after the second vaccine dose. AZD1222 recipients given second doses at about 4 weeks or at about 12 weeks were pooled, since spike-specific TCR depth and breadth were not found to differ between the two schedules. Samples from vaccinated people were obtained from the UK trials COV001 and COV002, which included a single-blind randomized controlled phase 2/3 trial of AZD1222 (ChAdOx1 nCoV-19) in healthy adults. Trial participant PBMC samples were collected at day 0 and day 28 after the second dose for TCRbeta chain sequencing. The sample consisted of peripheral blood, taken 28 days after the second AZD1222 dose. The chain links TRBV27 with TRBJ2-7, with 7 bases in between that match TRBD1. The source is an adult who received the AZD1222 COVID-19 vaccine. The sequenced DNA is TGTGCCAGCCAAAAAGGCCCCCGACAGGGTGCCTACGAGCAGTACTTC. Its coded protein is CASQKGPRQGAYEQYF.